Below, 9 T cell receptor beta chains from the same sample are listed, as sequenced in a study of T-cell reconstitution after alpha-beta-depleted transplantation in children. It was with unique molecular identifiers that the TCRbeta library was prepared. TCRdb independently ran MiXCR on the PCR reads; one entry per CDR3 protein. The sample lists around 200,000 distinct CDR3 sequences, approximately 10% occurring once. This material consisted of PBMCs from the stem cell graft donor, taken from the stem cell graft. Source of these receptors: a human donor who donated a stem cell graft to a child with acute lymphoblastic leukemia.

The chain employs TRBV6-5 and TRBJ2-1; 9 bases are shared with TRBD1. This CDR3 is 15 amino acids long. Germline-derived CDR1 and CDR2 are MNHEY and SVGAGI. Trimming cost V 5 bases and J 7 bases; bases outside gene matches: 9. The CDR3 spells CASSLPGQGWNEQFF. As DNA, the CDR3 is TGTGCCAGCAGTCTACCGGGACAGGGATGGAATGAGCAGTTCTTC.

This clonotype was observed many times. The chain joins TRBV12-3 or TRBV12-4 to TRBJ2-7; 7 bases are shared with TRBD1. CDR3 size: 14 residues. With 7 bases clipped from V and 4 bases from J, the junction kept 10 bases outside the gene matches. The DNA of the CDR3 is TGTGCCAGCACCACCGGGACAGACGTTTACGAGCAGTACTTC. It codes for CASTTGTDVYEQYF.

This clonotype came up a few times. The chain is built from TRBV29-1 and TRBJ2-5; either TRBD1 or TRBD2 may fit D (5 bases each). Trimming cost V 8 bases and J 0 bases, with 19 bases left between them. The CDR3 has 15 residues. Germline V gene lookup returns CDR1 SQVTM and CDR2 ANQGSEA. The CDR3 loop is CSLRGNKKYQETQYF. As DNA, the CDR3 is TGCAGCCTGAGGGGAAACAAGAAGTACCAAGAGACCCAGTACTTC.

The chain employs TRBV6-6 and TRBJ1-5, with no clear D. There are 12 residues in the CDR3. The germline V gene encodes CDR1 MNHNY and CDR2 SVGAGI (reference sequence). Trimming took 2 bases from V and 7 from J, leaving 6 bases between them. The CDR3 here is CASSYGYQPQHF. The CDR3 bases are TGTGCCAGCAGTTACGGTTACCAGCCCCAGCATTTT.

This clonotype was counted between two and nine times. The rearrangement joins TRBV2 to TRBJ1-1; D is ambiguous. V was cut by 7 bases and J by 2 bases, with 11 bases left in between. The CDR3 is made up of 13 amino acids. Germline CDR1 is SNHLY and CDR2 is FYNNEI. The CDR3 protein is CASIIDGNTEAFF. CDR3 sequence (DNA): TGTGCCAGCATTATAGACGGTAACACTGAAGCTTTCTTT.

This clonotype was detected only a few times. V usage is TRBV20-1 and J usage is TRBJ1-2, with TRBD1 as a possible D gene (6 bases). Germline assignment: CDR1 DFQATT and CDR2 SNEGSKA (reference sequence). Between the trimmed V and J ends, which lost 3 bases and 4 bases, there was a span of 12 bases. The CDR3 is 13 amino acids. The CDR3 DNA sequence: TGCAGTGCTAGCGAGGGGACATTCTATGGCTACACCTTC. It translates to CSASEGTFYGYTF.

This clonotype occurred many times. The chain has TRBV11-2 and TRBJ2-1, with D possibly TRBD2 on 5 matching bases. CDR1 and CDR2 (germline): SGHAT, FQNNGV. V lost 5 bases and J lost 6, with 14 bases in between. This CDR3 comprises 14 residues. CDR3 region: CASSAQLEGNEQFF. The CDR3 DNA is TGTGCCAGCAGCGCACAACTAGAGGGCAATGAGCAGTTCTTC.

This clonotype was counted many times. The chain recombines TRBV25-1 with TRBJ2-5; D gene uncertain. CDR3 length: 12 residues. Trimming cost V 10 bases and J 4 bases, with 13 bases left between them. Germline values: CDR1 MGHDK, CDR2 SYGVNS. Here the CDR3 reads CATTEFGETQYF. In nucleotides, the CDR3 is TGTGCCACCACGGAGTTTGGAGAGACCCAGTACTTC.

This clonotype has at least ten counts. This chain uses TRBV4-2 with TRBJ1-4, with 8 bases aligning to TRBD1. CDR3 length: 15 residues. Germline V gene lookup returns CDR1 LGHNA and CDR2 YNFKEQ. Trimming at V came to 0 bases and at J to 6 bases, leaving 3 bases not matched to a gene. This CDR3 is CASSQDGQGYEKLFF. The CDR3 DNA reads as TGTGCCAGCAGCCAAGATGGACAGGGTTATGAAAAACTGTTTTTT.